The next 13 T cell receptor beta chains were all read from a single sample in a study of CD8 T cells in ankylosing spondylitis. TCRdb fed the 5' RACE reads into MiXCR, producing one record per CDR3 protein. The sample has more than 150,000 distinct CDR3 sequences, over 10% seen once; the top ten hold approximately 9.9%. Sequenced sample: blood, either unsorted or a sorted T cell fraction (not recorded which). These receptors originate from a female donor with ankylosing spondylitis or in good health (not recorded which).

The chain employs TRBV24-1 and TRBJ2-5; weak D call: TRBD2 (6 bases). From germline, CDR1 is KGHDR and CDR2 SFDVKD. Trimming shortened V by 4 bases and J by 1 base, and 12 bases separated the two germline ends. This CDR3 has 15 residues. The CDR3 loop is CATSEIRDSQETQYF. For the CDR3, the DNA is TGTGCCACCAGTGAGATCCGGGACTCCCAAGAGACCCAGTACTTC.

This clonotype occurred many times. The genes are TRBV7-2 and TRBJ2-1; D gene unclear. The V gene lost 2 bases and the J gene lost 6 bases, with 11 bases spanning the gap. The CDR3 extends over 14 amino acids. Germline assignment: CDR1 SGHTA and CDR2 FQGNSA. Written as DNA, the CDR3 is TGTGCCAGCAGCTTACTAGGCCTTGGCAATGAGCAGTTCTTC. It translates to CASSLLGLGNEQFF.

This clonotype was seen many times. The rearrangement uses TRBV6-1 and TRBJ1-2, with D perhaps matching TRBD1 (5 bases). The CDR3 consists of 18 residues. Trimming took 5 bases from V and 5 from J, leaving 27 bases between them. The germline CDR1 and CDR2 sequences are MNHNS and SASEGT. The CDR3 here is CASSPTAGVEGSLYGYTF. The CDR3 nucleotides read TGTGCCAGCAGTCCAACTGCAGGTGTGGAGGGGAGTTTATATGGCTACACCTTC.

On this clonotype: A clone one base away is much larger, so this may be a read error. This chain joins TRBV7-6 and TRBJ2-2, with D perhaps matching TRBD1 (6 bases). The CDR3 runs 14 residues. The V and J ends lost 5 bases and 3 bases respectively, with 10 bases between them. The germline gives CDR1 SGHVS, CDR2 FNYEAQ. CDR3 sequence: CASSVRQDTGELFF. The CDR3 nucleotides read TGTGCCAGCAGCGTCCGACAGGACACCGGGGAGCTGTTTTTT.

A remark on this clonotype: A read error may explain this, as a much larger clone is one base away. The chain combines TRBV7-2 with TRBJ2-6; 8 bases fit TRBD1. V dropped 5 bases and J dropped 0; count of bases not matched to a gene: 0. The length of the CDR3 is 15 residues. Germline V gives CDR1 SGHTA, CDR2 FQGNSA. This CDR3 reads CASSTGGSGANVLTF. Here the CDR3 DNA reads TGTGCCAGCAGCACAGGGGGCTCTGGGGCCAACGTCCTGACTTTC.

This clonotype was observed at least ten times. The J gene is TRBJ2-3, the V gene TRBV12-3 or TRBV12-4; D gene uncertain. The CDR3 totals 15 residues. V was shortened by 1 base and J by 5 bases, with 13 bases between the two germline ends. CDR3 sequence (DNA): TGTGCCAGCAGTTTAGTGAGACGGGTGGGAGATACGCAGTATTTT. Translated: CASSLVRRVGDTQYF.

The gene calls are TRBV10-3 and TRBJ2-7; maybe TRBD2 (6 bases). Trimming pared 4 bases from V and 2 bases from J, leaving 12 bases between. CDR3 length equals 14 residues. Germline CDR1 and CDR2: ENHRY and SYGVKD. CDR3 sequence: CAISGETSAYEQYF. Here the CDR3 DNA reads TGTGCCATCAGTGGGGAGACTAGTGCCTACGAGCAGTACTTC.

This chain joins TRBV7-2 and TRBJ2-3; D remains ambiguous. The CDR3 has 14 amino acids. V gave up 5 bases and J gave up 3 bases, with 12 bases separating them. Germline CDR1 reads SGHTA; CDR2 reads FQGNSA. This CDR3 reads CASSPSLGTDTQYF. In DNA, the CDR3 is TGTGCCAGCAGCCCGTCGTTAGGAACAGATACGCAGTATTTT.

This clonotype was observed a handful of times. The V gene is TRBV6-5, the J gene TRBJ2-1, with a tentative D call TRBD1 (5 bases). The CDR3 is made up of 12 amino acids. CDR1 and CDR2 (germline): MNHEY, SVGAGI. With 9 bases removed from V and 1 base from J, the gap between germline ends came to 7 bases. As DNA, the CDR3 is TGTGCCAGTTACAGGTCCTACAATGAGCAGTTCTTC. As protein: CASYRSYNEQFF.

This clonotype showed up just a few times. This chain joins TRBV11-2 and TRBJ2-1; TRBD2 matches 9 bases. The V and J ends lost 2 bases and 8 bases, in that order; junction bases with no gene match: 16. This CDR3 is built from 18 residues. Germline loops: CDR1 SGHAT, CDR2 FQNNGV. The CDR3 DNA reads TGTGCCAGCAGCTTACTCTCCAGGACTAGCGCCCCCTTTGATGAGCAGTTCTTC. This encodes CASSLLSRTSAPFDEQFF.

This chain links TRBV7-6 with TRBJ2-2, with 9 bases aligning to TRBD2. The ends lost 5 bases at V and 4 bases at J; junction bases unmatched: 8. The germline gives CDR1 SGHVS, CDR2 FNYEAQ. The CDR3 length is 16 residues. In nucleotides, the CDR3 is TGTGCCAGCAGCCCCGCCAGACTAGCGGTCACCGGGGAGCTGTTTTTT. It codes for CASSPARLAVTGELFF.

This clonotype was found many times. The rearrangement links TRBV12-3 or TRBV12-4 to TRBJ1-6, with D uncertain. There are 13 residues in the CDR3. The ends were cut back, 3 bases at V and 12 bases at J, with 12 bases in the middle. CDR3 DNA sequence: TGTGCCAGCAGTTTGCCCGGATTTGGACCCCTCCACTTT. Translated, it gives CASSLPGFGPLHF.

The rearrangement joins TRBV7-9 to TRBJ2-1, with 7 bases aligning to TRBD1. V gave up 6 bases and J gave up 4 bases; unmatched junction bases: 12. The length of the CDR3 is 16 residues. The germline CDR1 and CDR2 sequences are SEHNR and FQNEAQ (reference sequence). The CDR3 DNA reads TGTGCCAGCAGTCCCCGGACAGGCTCTGGATACAATGAGCAGTTCTTC. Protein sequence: CASSPRTGSGYNEQFF.